This paragraph reports one T cell receptor beta chain. The sample is drawn from a study of blood T cell repertoires in COVID-19. Study in general: Italy, Spain and the United States were the sources of the convalescent and acute COVID-19 samples. In each case, the material was cDNA or gDNA derived from T cells, B-cell-depleted T cells, or PBMCs.

The CDR3 spans 15 residues. Germline CDR1 and CDR2: SGHAT and FQDESV (reference sequence). Trimming removed 5 bases from V and 7 bases from J; junction bases left unmatched: 13. Authors' methods: Amplification with reference gene primers provided the estimates of nucleated cell counts. Profiled with immunoSEQ multiplex PCR; TCRdb holds only in-frame clones, not every one. The V and J calls and the clone size are those of that table, but D and trimming were determined from the DNA. The sample lists about 15,000 clones, roughly 79% occurring once. The receptor was isolated from a man in his 70s with active or convalescent COVID-19. Sequencing used peripheral blood. The J gene is TRBJ2-5, the V gene TRBV11-1, with 7 nucleotides matching TRBD1. This CDR3 is CASSRRQGPTGTQYF. Here the CDR3 DNA reads TGTGCCAGCAGCCGAAGACAGGGACCGACGGGGACCCAGTACTTC.